Sequencing of this T cell receptor beta chain was carried out in a study of T cell repertoires in cytomegalovirus infection. Regarding the study as a whole: There were HLA-C-restricted CMV-specific TCR beta clonotypes dominating the ex vivo response.

This clonotype has at least ten counts. Its specificity is not known. Each CDR3 protein gets one entry after TCRdb re-called the reads with MiXCR. The sample includes 200,000 to 300,000 distinct CDR3 sequences, approximately 8.3% seen only once; the top ten take less than 15%. There are 16 residues in the CDR3. The J segment lost 0 bases and the V segment lost 5 bases, leaving 8 bases of the junction unmatched. Germline V CDR1 and CDR2: SGHTA, FQGNSA. This chain uses TRBV7-2 with TRBJ2-7, with 9 bases matching TRBD1. This clonotype was sampled from a human donor in good health (CMV status not recorded). Some clones in this sample may be carry-over from other donors' samples. Source material: PBMCs. CDR3 residues: CASSPRTGQGSYEQYF. CDR3 bases: TGTGCCAGCAGCCCCAGGACGGGACAGGGCTCCTACGAGCAGTACTTC.